This T cell receptor beta chain was recovered during a study of Graves' ophthalmopathy and Graves' hyperthyroidism. Study-level information: At initial diagnosis, peripheral blood was obtained, and this preceded any treatment.

Amplification from RNA transcripts yielded the TCR beta CDR3 regions. HTBI primers were used in a first-round RT-PCR, which preceded a second-round multiplex PCR. From the multiplex PCR reads, TCRdb called clonotypes with MiXCR, one entry per CDR3 protein. The table shows hundreds of thousands of distinct CDR3 sequences, with approximately 14% occurring only once. CDR3 length: 14 residues. V lost 1 base, J lost 6 bases, and 4 bases stayed unmatched. From germline, CDR1 is MNHEY and CDR2 SVGAGI. Thyroid ultrasound, orbital computed tomography, TRAb, serum thyroxine and clinical symptoms formed the basis of diagnosis. This clonotype was found many times. Its antigen is not identified. Study-wide results and limits: Also, most clonotypes expanded in the thyroid above 0.001 frequency appeared in blood.

This sequence was found in a young woman with Graves' ophthalmopathy. The sequenced material came from blood. V and J are TRBV6-5 and TRBJ2-7; 9 positions agree with TRBD2. This chain's CDR3 is CASSYLREGREQYF. The DNA for the CDR3 is TGTGCCAGCAGTTACTTGCGGGAGGGCCGCGAGCAGTACTTC.